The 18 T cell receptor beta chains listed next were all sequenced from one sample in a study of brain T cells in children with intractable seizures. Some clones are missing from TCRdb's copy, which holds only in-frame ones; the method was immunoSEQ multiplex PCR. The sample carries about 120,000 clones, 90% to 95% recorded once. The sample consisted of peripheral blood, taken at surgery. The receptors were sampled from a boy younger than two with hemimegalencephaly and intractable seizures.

The CDR3 nucleotides read TGTGCCAGCAGTGCGCTAGGCAACCAGGGCGAGCAGTACTTC. It is translated as CASSALGNQGEQYF. J is TRBJ2-7 and V is TRBV27; D is perhaps TRBD1 (5 bases). The CDR3 runs to 14 residues. Germline CDR1 reads MNHEY; CDR2 reads SMNVEV (reference sequence). V shed 5 bases and J shed 6 bases, with 17 bases lying between them.

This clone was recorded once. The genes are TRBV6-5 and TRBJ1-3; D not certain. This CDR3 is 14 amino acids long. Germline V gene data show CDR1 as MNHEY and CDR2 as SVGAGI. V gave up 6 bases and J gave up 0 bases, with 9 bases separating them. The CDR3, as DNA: TGTGCCAGCAGGCTAAGCCACTCTGGAAACACCATATATTTT. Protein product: CASRLSHSGNTIYF.

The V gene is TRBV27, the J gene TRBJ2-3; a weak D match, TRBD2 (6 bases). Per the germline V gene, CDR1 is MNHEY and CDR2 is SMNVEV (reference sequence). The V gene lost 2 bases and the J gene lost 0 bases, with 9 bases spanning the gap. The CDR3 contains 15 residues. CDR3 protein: CASSLLASSTDTQYF. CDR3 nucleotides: TGTGCCAGCAGTTTACTAGCGTCTAGCACAGATACGCAGTATTTT.

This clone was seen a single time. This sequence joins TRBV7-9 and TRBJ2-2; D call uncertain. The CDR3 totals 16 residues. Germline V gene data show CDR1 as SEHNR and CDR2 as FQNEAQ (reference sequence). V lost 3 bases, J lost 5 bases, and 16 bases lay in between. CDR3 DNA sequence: TGTGCCAGCAGCTTTCAGGACCCGCTGGGAACCGGGGAGCTGTTTTTT. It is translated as CASSFQDPLGTGELFF.

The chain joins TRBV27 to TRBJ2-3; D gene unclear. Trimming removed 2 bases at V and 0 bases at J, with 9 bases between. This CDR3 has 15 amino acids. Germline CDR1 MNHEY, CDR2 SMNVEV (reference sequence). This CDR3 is CASSLGVSSTDTQYF. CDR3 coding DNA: TGTGCCAGCAGTTTAGGGGTCTCTAGCACAGATACGCAGTATTTT.

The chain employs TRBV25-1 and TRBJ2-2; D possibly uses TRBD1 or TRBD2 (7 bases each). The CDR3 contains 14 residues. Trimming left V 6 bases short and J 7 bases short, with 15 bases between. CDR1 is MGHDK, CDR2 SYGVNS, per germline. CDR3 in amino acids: CASRAGGAVGELFF. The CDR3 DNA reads TGTGCCAGCAGAGCAGGGGGGGCTGTCGGGGAGCTGTTTTTT.

CDR3 protein: CASSRLAGGEQYF. CDR3 nucleotides: TGTGCCAGCAGCCGACTAGCGGGAGGCGAGCAGTACTTC. This chain uses TRBV3-1 (or the pseudogene TRBV3-2) with TRBJ2-7; TRBD2 matches 13 bases. Per germline, CDR1 LGHDT and CDR2 YNNKEL (reference sequence). There are 13 residues in the CDR3. V lost 4 bases and J lost 6; bases outside the gene matches: 0.

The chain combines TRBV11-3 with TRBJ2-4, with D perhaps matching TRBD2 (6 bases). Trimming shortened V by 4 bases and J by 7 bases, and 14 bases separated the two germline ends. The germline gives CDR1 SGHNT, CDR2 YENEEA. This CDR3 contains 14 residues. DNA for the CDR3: TGTGCCAGCAGCTCCCTACTAGCAAGGAACATTCAGTACTTC. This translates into CASSSLLARNIQYF.

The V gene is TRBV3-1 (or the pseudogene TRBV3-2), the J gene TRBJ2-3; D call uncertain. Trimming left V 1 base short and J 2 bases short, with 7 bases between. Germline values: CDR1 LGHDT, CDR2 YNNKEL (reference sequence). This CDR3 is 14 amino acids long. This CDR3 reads CASSQASHTDTQYF. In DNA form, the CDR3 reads TGTGCCAGCAGCCAAGCTTCCCACACAGATACGCAGTATTTT.

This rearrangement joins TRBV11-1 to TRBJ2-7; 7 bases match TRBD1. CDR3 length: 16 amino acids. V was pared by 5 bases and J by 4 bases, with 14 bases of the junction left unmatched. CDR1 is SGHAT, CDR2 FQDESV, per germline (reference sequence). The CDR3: CASSPAEGRGYYEQYF. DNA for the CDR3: TGTGCCAGCAGCCCCGCAGAGGGCAGGGGGTATTACGAGCAGTACTTC.

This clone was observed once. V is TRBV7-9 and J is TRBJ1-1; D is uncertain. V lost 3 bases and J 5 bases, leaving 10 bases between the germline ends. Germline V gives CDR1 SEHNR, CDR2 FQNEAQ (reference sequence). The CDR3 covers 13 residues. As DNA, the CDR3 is TGTGCCAGCAGCTTTTATGTTTGGACTGAAGCTTTCTTT. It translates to CASSFYVWTEAFF.

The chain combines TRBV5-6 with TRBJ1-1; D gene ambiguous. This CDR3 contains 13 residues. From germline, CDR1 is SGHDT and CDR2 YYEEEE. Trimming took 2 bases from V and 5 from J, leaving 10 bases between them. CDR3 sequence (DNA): TGTGCCAGCAGCTTATTCCCCGGGACTGAAGCTTTCTTT. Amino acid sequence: CASSLFPGTEAFF.

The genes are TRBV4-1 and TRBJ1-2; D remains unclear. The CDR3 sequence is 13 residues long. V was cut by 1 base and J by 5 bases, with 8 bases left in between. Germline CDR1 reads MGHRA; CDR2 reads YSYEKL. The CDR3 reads CASSQGQSYGYTF. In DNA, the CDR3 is TGCGCCAGCAGCCAAGGTCAGAGTTATGGCTACACCTTC.

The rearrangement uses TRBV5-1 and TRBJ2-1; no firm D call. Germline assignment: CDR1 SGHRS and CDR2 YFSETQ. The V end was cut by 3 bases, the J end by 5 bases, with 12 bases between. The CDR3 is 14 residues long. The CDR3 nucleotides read TGCGCCAGCAGCTCAGGAGAGATGAACAATGAGCAGTTCTTC. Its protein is CASSSGEMNNEQFF.

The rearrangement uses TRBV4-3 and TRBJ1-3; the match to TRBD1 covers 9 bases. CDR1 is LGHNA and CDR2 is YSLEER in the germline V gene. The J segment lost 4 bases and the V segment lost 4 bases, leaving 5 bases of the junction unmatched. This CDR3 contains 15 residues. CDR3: CASSLTGTGGNTIYF. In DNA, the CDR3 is TGCGCCAGCAGCCTTACCGGGACAGGGGGAAACACCATATATTTT.

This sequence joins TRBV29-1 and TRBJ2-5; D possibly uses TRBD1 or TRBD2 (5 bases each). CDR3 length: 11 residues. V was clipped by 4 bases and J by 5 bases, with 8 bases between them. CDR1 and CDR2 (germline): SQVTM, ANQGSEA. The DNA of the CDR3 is TGCAGCGTTGGAGGGGCTGAGACCCAGTACTTC. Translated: CSVGGAETQYF. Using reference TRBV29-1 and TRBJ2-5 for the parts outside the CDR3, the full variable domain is SAVISQKPSRDICQRGTSLTIQCQVDSQVTMMFWYRQQPGQSLTLIATANQGSEATYESGFVIDKFPISRPNLTFSTLTVSNMSPEDSSIYLCSVGGAETQYFGPGTRLLVL.

This CDR3 is CASTQDSVGSTDTQYF. The DNA for the CDR3 is TGTGCCAGCACCCAAGATAGCGTGGGGTCCACAGATACGCAGTATTTT. The rearrangement joins TRBV6-6 to TRBJ2-3; TRBD2 might be the D (5 bases). Per the germline V gene, CDR1 is MNHNY and CDR2 is SVGAGI (reference sequence). This CDR3 comprises 16 residues. The ends were cut back, 7 bases at V and 2 bases at J, with 19 bases in the middle.

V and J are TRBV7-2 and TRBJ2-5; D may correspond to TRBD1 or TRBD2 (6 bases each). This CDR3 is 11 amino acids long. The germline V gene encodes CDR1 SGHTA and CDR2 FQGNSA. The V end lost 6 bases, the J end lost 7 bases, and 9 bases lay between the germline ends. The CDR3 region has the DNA TGTGCCAGCAGGGAGGGGGGGACCCAGTACTTC. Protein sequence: CASREGGTQYF.